This is a list of T cell receptor beta chains from one sample in a study of shared clonotypes between healthy human individuals. Libraries were prepared by immunoSEQ multiplex PCR; TCRdb keeps only in-frame clonotypes and omits some of them. The sample holds some 2,100,000 clones, approximately 94% seen once. Sequenced sample: naive CD4+ T cells sorted from blood. These receptor sequences come from a man aged 18-30 years in good health. Each CDR3 is given with its conserved first and last residue. Each record gives: V gene, J gene, CDR3 protein.

>TRBV4-3|TRBJ2-1
CASSQDMAVLSEQFF
>TRBV10-3|TRBJ1-5
CAISEYGTGGQPQHF
>TRBV2|TRBJ1-5
CASSEGLDGYNQPQHF
>TRBV7-2|TRBJ2-2
CASSFRTGELFF
>TRBV5-1|TRBJ2-2
CASSLEQGSTGELFF
>TRBV30|TRBJ1-1
CAWSIQGLNTEAFF
>TRBV30|TRBJ2-6
CASDARSGANVLTF
>TRBV5-5|TRBJ2-3
CASSLRDRGQADTQYF
>TRBV6-5|TRBJ2-7
CASKDTGTSGSWQYF
>TRBV6-6|TRBJ1-3
CASSYLRDTIYF
>TRBV5-1|TRBJ1-3
CASSIPTESSGNTIYF
>TRBV6-4|TRBJ1-2
CASSDGERNGYTF
>TRBV12-5|TRBJ2-7
CASGDSDRSPYEQYF
>TRBV27|TRBJ2-3
CASSLFPATDTQYF
>TRBV10-3|TRBJ1-2
CAISESGRDEGYTF
>TRBV6-6|TRBJ1-2
CASQGEKSYGYTF
>TRBV5-6|TRBJ2-5
CASSPGLEETQYF
>TRBV2|TRBJ2-4
CASSAGTRNIQYF
>TRBV5-1|TRBJ2-7
CASSSGTSASYEQYF
>TRBV25-1|TRBJ2-1
CASSSRQVGGFYNEQFF
>TRBV14|TRBJ1-1
CASSQVWSSTPNTEAFF
>TRBV12-5|TRBJ2-7
CASGLEHEQYF
>TRBV5-1|TRBJ2-7
CASTRGRGSSYEQYF
>TRBV5-1|TRBJ2-5
CASSLTGGAETQYF
>TRBV6-1|TRBJ2-5
CASSERTVFGTQYF
>TRBV4-3|TRBJ2-5
CASSQVSGRAGAETQYF
>TRBV5-5|TRBJ1-2
CASSFVPNYGYTF
>TRBV5-1|TRBJ1-2
CASSRDRDYGGYGYTF
>TRBV9|TRBJ2-3
CASSPGTSGGGNTQYF
>TRBV5-1|TRBJ2-7
CASSSRAEVNYEQYF
>TRBV7-2|TRBJ2-5
CASSPGDRRETQYF
>TRBV20-1|TRBJ1-2
CSAMGNYGYTF
>TRBV2|TRBJ1-5
CASSEGPLNQPQHF
>TRBV30|TRBJ1-2
CAWRVRGGSYGYTF
>TRBV7-3|TRBJ2-2
CASSSGLGTGELFF
>TRBV7-2|TRBJ1-2
CASSAGQGVNYGYTF
>TRBV2|TRBJ2-5
CASSEEDSQETQYF
>TRBV19|TRBJ1-1
CASSSEGRAFF
>TRBV6-1|TRBJ2-7
CAARDRRAAYEQYF
>TRBV19|TRBJ1-5
CASSIGVQGTLGNQPQHF
>TRBV7-3|TRBJ1-6
CASSSRGDRNSPLHF
>TRBV5-4|TRBJ2-7
CASSSSRDKGSYEQYF
>TRBV29-1|TRBJ1-3
CSVGLGNTIYF
>TRBV11-3|TRBJ2-7
CASSLGASYEQYF
>TRBV11-3|TRBJ1-1
CASSLGQPAEAFF
>TRBV5-4|TRBJ1-5
CASGPLGNQPQHF
>TRBV19|TRBJ2-2
CASISETGELFF
>TRBV28|TRBJ2-2
CASSPQGTGTGELFF
>TRBV9|TRBJ2-1
CASSVEGQVSYEQFF
>TRBV30|TRBJ1-3
CAWSRDAYSGSTIYF
>TRBV18|TRBJ2-1
CASSPSNEQFF
>TRBV7-8|TRBJ1-1
CASSRYTEAFF
>TRBV23-1|TRBJ1-6
CASSQGDFNSPLHF
>TRBV7-8|TRBJ2-3
CASSSFGTDTQYF
>TRBV6-5|TRBJ1-1
CASSYSTVMNTEAFF
>TRBV29-1|TRBJ2-4
CSVDGGKNIQYF
>TRBV6-5|TRBJ2-7
CASSYGGTYEQYF
>TRBV14|TRBJ1-1
CASSQAGGNTEAFF
>TRBV19|TRBJ2-5
CASRSGKETQYF